This entry is about one T cell receptor beta chain. This sample stems from a study of CD8+CD57+ T cells in acquired aplastic anemia. Study background: The average for DNA from sorted CD4+ and CD8+ cells was 3 to 3.5 ug.

Previously, flow cytometry had revealed CD8+CD57+ cell expansion in the patients chosen for sequencing. The patients, all of them, had severe acquired aplastic anemia. Each patient gave a blood sample that was collected before any therapy had been received. Genomic DNA, the template, was used for profiling of the TCR beta VDJ and CDR3. From the reads, TCRdb called clonotypes with MiXCR, one entry per CDR3 protein. Of roughly 500,000 distinct CDR3 sequences listed, approximately 32% are singletons. This CDR3 has 14 residues. V dropped 7 bases and J dropped 4 bases, with 16 bases sitting between them. Germline V gives CDR1 LNHDA, CDR2 SQIVND (reference sequence).

The sequencing input was sorted CD4+, CD8+, or CD8+CD57+ T cells (not recorded which) from PBMCs. The V gene is TRBV19, the J gene TRBJ1-1; possible D gene TRBD1, 6 bases. This TCR derives from a human donor with aplastic anemia. CDR3 loop: CASIGGGRVTEAFF. DNA of the CDR3: TGTGCCAGTATAGGCGGGGGGCGAGTCACTGAAGCTTTCTTT.